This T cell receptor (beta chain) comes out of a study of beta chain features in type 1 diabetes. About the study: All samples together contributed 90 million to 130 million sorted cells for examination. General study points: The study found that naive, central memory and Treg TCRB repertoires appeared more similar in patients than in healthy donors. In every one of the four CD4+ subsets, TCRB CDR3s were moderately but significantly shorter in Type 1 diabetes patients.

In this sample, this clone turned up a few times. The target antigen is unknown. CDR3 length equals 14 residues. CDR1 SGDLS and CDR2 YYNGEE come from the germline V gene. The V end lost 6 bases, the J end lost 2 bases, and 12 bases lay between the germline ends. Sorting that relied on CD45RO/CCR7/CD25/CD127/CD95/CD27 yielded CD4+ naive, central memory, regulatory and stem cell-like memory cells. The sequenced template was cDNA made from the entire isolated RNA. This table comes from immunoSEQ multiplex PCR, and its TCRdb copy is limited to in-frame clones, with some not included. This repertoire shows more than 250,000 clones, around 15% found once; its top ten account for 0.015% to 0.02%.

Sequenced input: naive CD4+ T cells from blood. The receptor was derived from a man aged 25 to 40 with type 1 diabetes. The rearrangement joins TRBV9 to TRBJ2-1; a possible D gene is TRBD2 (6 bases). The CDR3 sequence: CASTPAGTYNEQFF. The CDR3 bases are TGTGCCAGCACCCCGGCGGGAACCTACAATGAGCAGTTCTTC.